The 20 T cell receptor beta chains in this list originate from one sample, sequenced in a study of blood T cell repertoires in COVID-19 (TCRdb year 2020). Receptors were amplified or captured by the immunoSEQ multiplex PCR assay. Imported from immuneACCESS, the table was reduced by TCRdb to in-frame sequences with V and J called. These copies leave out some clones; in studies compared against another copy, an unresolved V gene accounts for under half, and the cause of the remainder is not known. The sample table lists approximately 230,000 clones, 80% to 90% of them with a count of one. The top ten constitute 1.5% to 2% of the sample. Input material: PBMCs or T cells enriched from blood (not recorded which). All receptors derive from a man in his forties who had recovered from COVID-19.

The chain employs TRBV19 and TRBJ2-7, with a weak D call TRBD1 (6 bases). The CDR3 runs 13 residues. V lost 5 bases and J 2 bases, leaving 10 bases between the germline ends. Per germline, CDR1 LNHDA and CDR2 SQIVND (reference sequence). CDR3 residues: CASSPGQTYEQYF. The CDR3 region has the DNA TGTGCCAGTAGTCCCGGACAGACCTACGAGCAGTACTTC.

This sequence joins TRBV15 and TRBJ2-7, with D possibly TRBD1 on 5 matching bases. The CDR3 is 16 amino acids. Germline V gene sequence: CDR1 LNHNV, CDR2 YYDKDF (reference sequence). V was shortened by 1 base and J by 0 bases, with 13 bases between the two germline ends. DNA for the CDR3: TGTGCCACCAGCAGAGTGTTCAGGGCAAGCTCCTACGAGCAGTACTTC. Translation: CATSRVFRASSYEQYF.

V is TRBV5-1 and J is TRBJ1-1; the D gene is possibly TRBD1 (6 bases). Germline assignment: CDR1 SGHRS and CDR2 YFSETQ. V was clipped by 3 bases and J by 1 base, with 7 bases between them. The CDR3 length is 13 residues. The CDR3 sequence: CASSWTANTEAFF. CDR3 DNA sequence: TGCGCCAGCAGCTGGACAGCGAACACTGAAGCTTTCTTT. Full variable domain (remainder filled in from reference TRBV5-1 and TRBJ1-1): KAGVTQTPRYLIKTRGQQVTLSCSPISGHRSVSWYQQTPGQGLQFLFEYFSETQRNKGNFPGRFSGRQFSNSRSEMNVSTLELGDSALYLCASSWTANTEAFFGQGTRLTVV.

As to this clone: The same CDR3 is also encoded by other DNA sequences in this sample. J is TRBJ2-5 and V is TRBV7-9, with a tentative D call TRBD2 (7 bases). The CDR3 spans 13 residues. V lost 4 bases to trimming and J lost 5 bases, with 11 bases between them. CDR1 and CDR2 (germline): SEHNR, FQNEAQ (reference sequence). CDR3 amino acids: CASSSGGRETQYF. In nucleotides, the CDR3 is TGTGCCAGCAGCTCCGGGGGGCGGGAGACCCAGTACTTC.

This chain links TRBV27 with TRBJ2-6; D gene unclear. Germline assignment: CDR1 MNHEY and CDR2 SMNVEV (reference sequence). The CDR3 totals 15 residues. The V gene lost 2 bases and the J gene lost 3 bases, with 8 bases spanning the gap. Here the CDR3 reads CASSLGDFGANVLTF. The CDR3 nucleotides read TGTGCCAGCAGTTTAGGAGACTTTGGGGCCAACGTCCTGACTTTC.

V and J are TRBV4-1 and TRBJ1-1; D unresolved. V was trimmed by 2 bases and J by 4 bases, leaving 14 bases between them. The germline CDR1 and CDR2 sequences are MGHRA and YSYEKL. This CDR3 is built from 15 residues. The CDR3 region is CASSQPGQLFTEAFF. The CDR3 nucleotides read TGCGCCAGCAGCCAACCAGGTCAGTTGTTCACTGAAGCTTTCTTT.

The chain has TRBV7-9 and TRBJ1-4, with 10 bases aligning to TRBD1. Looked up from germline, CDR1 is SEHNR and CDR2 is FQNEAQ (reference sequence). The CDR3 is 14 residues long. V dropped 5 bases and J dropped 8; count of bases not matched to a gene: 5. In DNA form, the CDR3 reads TGTGCCAGCAGCCTGGACAGGGGGAGGGAAAAACTGTTTTTT. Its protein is CASSLDRGREKLFF. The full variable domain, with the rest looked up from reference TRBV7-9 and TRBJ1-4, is DTGVSQNPRHKITKRGQNVTFRCDPISEHNRLYWYRQTLGQGPEFLTYFQNEAQLEKSRLLSDRFSAERPKGSFSTLEIQRTEQGDSAMYLCASSLDRGREKLFFGSGTQLSVL.

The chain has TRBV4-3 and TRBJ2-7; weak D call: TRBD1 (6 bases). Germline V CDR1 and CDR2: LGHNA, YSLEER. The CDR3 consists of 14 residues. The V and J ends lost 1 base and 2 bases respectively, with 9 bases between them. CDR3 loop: CASSQGTVTYEQYF. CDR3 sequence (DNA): TGCGCCAGCAGCCAAGGGACAGTTACCTACGAGCAGTACTTC.

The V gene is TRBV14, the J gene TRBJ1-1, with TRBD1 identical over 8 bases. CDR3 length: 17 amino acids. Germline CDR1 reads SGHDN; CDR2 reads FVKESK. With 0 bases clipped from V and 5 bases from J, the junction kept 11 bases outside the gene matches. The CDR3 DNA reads TGTGCCAGCAGCCAAGAAGGGAGACAGGGGTACAGTACTGAAGCTTTCTTT. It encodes CASSQEGRQGYSTEAFF.

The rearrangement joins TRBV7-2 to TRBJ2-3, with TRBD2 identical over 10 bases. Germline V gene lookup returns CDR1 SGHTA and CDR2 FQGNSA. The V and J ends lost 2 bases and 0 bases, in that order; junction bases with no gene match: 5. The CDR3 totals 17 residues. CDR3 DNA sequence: TGTGCCAGCAGCTTATCTAGCGGGGGCCCCAGCACAGATACGCAGTATTTT. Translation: CASSLSSGGPSTDTQYF.

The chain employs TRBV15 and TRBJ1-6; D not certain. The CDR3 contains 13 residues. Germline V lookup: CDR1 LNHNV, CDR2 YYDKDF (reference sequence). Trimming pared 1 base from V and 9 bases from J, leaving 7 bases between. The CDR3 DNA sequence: TGTGCCACCAGCAGAGCCCAACTTTCACCCCTCCACTTT. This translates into CATSRAQLSPLHF.

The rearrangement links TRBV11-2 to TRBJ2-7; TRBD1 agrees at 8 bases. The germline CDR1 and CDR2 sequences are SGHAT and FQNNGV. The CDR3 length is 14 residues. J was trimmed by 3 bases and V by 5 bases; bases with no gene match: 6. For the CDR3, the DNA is TGTGCCAGCAGCCTCGGAACAGGGGGCTACGAGCAGTACTTC. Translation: CASSLGTGGYEQYF. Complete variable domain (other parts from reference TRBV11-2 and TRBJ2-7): EAGVAQSPRYKIIEKRQSVAFWCNPISGHATLYWYQQILGQGPKLLIQFQNNGVVDDSQLPKDRFSAERLKGVDSTLKIQPAKLEDSAVYLCASSLGTGGYEQYFGPGTRLTVT.

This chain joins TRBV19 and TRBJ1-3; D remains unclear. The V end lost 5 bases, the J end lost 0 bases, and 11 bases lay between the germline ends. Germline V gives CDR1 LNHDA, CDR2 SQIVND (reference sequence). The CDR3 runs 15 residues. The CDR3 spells CASSSLQDSGNTIYF. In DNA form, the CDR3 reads TGTGCCAGTAGTTCTCTCCAGGACTCTGGAAACACCATATATTTT. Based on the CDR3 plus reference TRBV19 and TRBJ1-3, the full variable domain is DGGITQSPKYLFRKEGQNVTLSCEQNLNHDAMYWYRQDPGQGLRLIYYSQIVNDFQKGDIAEGYSVSREKKESFPLTVTSAQKNPTAFYLCASSSLQDSGNTIYFGEGSWLTVV.

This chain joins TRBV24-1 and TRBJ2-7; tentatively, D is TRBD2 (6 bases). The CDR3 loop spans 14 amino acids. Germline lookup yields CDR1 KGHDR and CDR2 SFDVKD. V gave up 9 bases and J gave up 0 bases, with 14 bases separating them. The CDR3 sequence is CATSTGLSSYEQYF. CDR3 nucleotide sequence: TGTGCCACCTCGACGGGACTGAGCTCCTACGAGCAGTACTTC.

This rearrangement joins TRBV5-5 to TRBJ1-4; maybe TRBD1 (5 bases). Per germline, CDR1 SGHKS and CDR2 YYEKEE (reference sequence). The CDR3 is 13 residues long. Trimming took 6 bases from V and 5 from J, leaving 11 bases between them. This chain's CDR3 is CASNQQGNEKLFF. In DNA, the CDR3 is TGTGCCAGCAACCAGCAGGGAAATGAAAAACTGTTTTTT.

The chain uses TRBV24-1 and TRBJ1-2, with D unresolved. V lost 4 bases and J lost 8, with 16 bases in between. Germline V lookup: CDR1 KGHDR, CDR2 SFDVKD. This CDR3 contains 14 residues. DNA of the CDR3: TGTGCCACCAGTGACAACTTGCGGGTGTTCGGCTACACCTTC. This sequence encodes CATSDNLRVFGYTF.

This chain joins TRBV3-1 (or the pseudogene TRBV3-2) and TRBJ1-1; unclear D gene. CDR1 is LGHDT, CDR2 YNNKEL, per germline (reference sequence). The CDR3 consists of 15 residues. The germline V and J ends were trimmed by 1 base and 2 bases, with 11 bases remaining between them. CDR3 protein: CASSQGWRDNTEAFF. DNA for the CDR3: TGTGCCAGCAGCCAAGGCTGGAGGGATAACACTGAAGCTTTCTTT.

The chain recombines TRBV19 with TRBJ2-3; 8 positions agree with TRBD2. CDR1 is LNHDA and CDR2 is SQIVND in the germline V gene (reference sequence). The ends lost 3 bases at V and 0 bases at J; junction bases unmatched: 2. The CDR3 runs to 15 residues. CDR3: CASSISGTSTDTQYF. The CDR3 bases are TGTGCCAGTAGTATTAGCGGGACTAGCACAGATACGCAGTATTTT.

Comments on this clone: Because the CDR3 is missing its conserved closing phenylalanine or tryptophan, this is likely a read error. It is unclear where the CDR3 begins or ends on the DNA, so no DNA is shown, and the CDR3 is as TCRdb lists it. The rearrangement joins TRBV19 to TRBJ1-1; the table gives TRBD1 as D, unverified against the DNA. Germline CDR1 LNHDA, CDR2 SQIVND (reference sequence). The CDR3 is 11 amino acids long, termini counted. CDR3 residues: CASLQGARAVI.

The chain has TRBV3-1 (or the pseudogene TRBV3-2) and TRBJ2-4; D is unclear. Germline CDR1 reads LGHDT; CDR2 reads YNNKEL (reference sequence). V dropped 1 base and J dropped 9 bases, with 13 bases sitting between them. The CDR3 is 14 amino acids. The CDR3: CASSQGVSSAIQYF. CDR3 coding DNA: TGTGCCAGCAGCCAAGGGGTTAGCTCTGCCATTCAGTACTTC.